This TCR beta chain appears in the sequencing data of a study of T cell repertoires in cytomegalovirus infection. Turning to the study itself: Used in the study were CMV epitopes, some recently identified and HLA-C-restricted, others well-studied and HLA-B-restricted.

V was clipped by 10 bases and J by 8 bases, with 20 bases between them. There are 13 residues in the CDR3. Germline assignment: CDR1 MNHNS and CDR2 SASEGT. In regard to this clonotype: The antigen is not known.

TCRdb reanalysed the reads using MiXCR and keeps one entry per CDR3 protein. The sample lists around 570,000 distinct CDR3 sequences, about 40% occurring once. The sequence was obtained from a human donor in good health (CMV status not recorded). Some clones in this sample may be carry-over from other donors' samples. The sequences come from cultured PBMCs, collected from culture after CMV antigen stimulation. The chain recombines TRBV6-1 with TRBJ1-2; D uncertain. In DNA form, the CDR3 reads TGTGCCACCCTACCGATTAGTGGATCGGGCTACACCTTC. Its translation: CATLPISGSGYTF.